Sequencing of this T cell receptor (beta chain) was carried out in a study of regulatory T cells in long-lasting Graves disease. Findings of the study overall: Gene preferences differed: TRBV28, TRBJ1-2, TRBJ2-5 in persistent cases.

This clonotype was counted only a few times. The antigen is undetermined. Assembly of TCR beta libraries relied on iRepertoire HTBI primers together with Arm-PCR of CDR3 regions. TCRdb reprocessed the multiplex PCR reads via MiXCR and lists one record per CDR3 protein. The sample consists of about half a million distinct CDR3 sequences, under 25% of them appearing once. The V gene's germline CDR1 is LNHDA and CDR2 SQIVND (reference sequence). V was pared by 3 bases and J by 5 bases, with 7 bases between. The CDR3 has 13 residues. Documented time point: persistent/refractory GD, antithyroid drugs over 5 years with positive TRAb. Preparation of the TCR library used RNA extracted from PBMCs. An endocrinology unit in Xi'an, China, supplied the patients.

J is TRBJ1-4 and V is TRBV19; unclear D gene. Specimen: peripheral blood mononuclear cells (PBMCs), collected when the disease was refractory, from a patient treated with antithyroid drugs. The sequence was obtained from a female donor with Graves disease. In DNA, the CDR3 is TGTGCCAGTAGTATCCTACGGAATGAAAAACTGTTTTTT. Protein: CASSILRNEKLFF.